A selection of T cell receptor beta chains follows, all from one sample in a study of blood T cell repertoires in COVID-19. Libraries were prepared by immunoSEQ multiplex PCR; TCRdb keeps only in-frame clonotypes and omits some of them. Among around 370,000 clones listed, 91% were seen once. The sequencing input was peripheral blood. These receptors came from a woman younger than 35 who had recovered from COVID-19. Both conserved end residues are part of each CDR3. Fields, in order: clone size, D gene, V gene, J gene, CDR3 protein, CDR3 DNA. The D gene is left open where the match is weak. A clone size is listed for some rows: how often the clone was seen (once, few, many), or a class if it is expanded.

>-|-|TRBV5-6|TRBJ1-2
CASSFGTGYGYTF
TGTGCCAGCAGCTTCGGAACGGGCTATGGCTACACCTTC
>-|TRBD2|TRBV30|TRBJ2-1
CAWRQAGTSGRYDEQFF
TGTGCCTGGAGACAGGCCGGGACTAGCGGGAGATACGATGAGCAGTTCTTC
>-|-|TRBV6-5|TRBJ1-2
CASSPRGAGYDGYTF
TGTGCCAGCAGTCCCCGCGGGGCGGGGTATGATGGCTACACCTTC
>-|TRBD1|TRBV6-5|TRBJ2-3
CASSQQGPTDTQYF
TGTGCCAGCAGTCAACAGGGGCCCACAGATACGCAGTATTTT
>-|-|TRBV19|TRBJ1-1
CASSMGLFTEAFF
TGTGCCAGTAGTATGGGACTCTTCACTGAAGCTTTCTTT
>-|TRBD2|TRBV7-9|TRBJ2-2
CASSLRQTSGTNTGELFF
TGTGCCAGCAGCTTACGGCAAACTAGCGGGACTAACACCGGGGAGCTGTTTTTT
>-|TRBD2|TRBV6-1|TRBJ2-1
CASSEKLAGIDEQFF
TGTGCCAGCAGTGAAAAACTAGCGGGAATAGATGAGCAGTTCTTC
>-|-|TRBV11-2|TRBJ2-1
CASSLRAGGIPSNEQFF
TGTGCCAGCAGCCTCCGGGCGGGCGGGATTCCTAGTAATGAGCAGTTCTTC
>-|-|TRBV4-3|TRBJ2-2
CASSQDWSYNTGELFF
TGCGCCAGCAGCCAAGATTGGAGCTACAACACCGGGGAGCTGTTTTTT
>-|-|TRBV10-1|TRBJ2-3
CASSESWSGTDTQYF
TGCGCCAGCAGTGAGTCGTGGTCAGGAACAGATACGCAGTATTTT
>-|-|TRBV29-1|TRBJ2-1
CSVETGSYNEQFF
TGCAGCGTTGAAACTGGCTCCTACAATGAGCAGTTCTTC
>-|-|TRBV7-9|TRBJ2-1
CASSLDLNEQFF
TGTGCCAGCAGCTTAGATCTCAATGAGCAGTTCTTC
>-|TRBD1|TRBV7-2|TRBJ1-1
CASSSDRVNTEAFF
TGTGCCAGCAGTTCCGACAGGGTAAACACTGAAGCTTTCTTT
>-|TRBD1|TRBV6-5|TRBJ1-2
CASSPQGAGGYTF
TGTGCCAGCAGCCCACAGGGGGCAGGGGGCTACACCTTC
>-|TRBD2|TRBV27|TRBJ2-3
CASRLAGGTRSGTDTQYF
TGTGCCAGCAGGCTAGCGGGAGGAACTAGGAGTGGCACAGATACGCAGTATTTT
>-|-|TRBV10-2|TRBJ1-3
CASSEVLSGNTIYF
TGCGCCAGCAGTGAGGTCCTCTCTGGAAACACCATATATTTT
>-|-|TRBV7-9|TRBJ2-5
CASSFFGTGQGGQETQYF
TGTGCCAGCAGCTTTTTTGGTACAGGCCAGGGGGGACAAGAGACCCAGTACTTC
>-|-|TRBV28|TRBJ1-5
CASSAGRGTGPQHF
TGTGCCAGCAGTGCTGGGCGGGGTACAGGGCCCCAGCATTTT
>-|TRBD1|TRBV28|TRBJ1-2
CASSFPPLVRTGGNYGYTF
TGTGCCAGCAGTTTCCCACCTCTGGTGCGGACAGGGGGTAACTATGGCTACACCTTC
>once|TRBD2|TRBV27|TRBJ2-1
CASQWTSWSNNEQFF
TGTGCCAGCCAGTGGACTAGCTGGTCTAACAATGAGCAGTTCTTC
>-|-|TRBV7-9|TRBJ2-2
CASSFTGEANTGELFF
TGTGCCAGCAGCTTTACGGGGGAAGCGAACACCGGGGAGCTGTTTTTT
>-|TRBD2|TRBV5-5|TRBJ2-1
CASSVVAGIYNEQFF
TGTGCCAGCAGCGTAGTAGCGGGAATCTACAATGAGCAGTTCTTC
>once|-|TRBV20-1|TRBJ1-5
CSASLRGPQHF
TGCAGTGCTAGTCTACGGGGGCCCCAGCATTTT
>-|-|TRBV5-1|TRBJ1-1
CASSLPRQGSTEAFF
TGCGCCAGCAGCTTGCCTCGGCAGGGTTCGACTGAAGCTTTCTTT
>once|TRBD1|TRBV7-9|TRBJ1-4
CASSRGAGQPENEKLFF
TGTGCCAGCAGCAGGGGGGCGGGACAGCCAGAAAATGAAAAACTGTTTTTT
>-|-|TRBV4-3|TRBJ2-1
CASSQDLGRPNEQFF
TGCGCCAGCAGCCAAGATTTGGGCAGACCAAATGAGCAGTTCTTC
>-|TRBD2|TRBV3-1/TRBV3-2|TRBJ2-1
CASSQDWREGNEQFF
TGTGCCAGCAGCCAAGATTGGCGGGAGGGCAATGAGCAGTTCTTC
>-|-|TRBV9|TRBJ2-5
CASSTQGGRQETQYF
TGTGCCAGCAGCACACAGGGTGGTCGGCAGGAGACCCAGTACTTC
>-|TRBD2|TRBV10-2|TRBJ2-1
CASSRRAGVKGGNEQFF
TGCGCCAGCAGTAGACGAGCGGGAGTTAAAGGCGGGAATGAGCAGTTCTTC
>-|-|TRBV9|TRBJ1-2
CASSVEGGGGYGYTF
TGTGCCAGCAGCGTAGAGGGTGGGGGAGGCTATGGCTACACCTTC
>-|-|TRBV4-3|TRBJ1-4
CASSQDSATNEKLFF
TGCGCCAGCAGCCAAGACAGTGCAACTAATGAAAAACTGTTTTTT
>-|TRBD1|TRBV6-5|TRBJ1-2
CASSYTGTGGGYTF
TGTGCCAGCAGTTACACTGGGACAGGGGGTGGCTACACCTTC
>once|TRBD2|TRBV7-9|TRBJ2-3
CASSLTSGVTDTQYF
TGTGCCAGCAGCCTGACTAGCGGGGTCACAGATACGCAGTATTTT
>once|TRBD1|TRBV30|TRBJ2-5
CAWSPGQGHETQYF
TGTGCCTGGAGTCCTGGACAGGGGCATGAGACCCAGTACTTC
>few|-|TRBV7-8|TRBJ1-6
CASSSTGSWSPLHF
TGTGCCAGCAGCTCCACAGGGAGTTGGTCACCCCTCCACTTT
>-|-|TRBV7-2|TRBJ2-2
CASSLGQTQELFF
TGTGCCAGCAGCTTAGGACAAACACAGGAGCTGTTTTTT
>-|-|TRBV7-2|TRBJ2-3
CASSPREMGGRGDTQYF
TGTGCCAGCAGCCCCCGGGAGATGGGTGGGAGAGGGGATACGCAGTATTTT
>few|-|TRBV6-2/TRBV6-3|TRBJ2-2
CASSRSSRSGELFF
TGTGCCAGCAGTCGTTCTAGCCGGTCCGGGGAGCTGTTTTTT
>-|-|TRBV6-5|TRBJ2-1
CASSYYGNSYNEQFF
TGTGCCAGCAGTTACTACGGGAATTCTTACAATGAGCAGTTCTTC
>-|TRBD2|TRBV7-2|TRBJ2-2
CASSWPTSGGSTGELFF
TGTGCCAGCAGCTGGCCTACTAGCGGAGGGAGCACCGGGGAGCTGTTTTTT
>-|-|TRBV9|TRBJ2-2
CASSVGEGGYTGELFF
TGTGCCAGCAGCGTAGGTGAGGGAGGATACACCGGGGAGCTGTTTTTT
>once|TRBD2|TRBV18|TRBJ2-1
CASSPTSGREFF
TGTGCCAGCTCGCCGACTAGCGGGAGGGAGTTCTTC
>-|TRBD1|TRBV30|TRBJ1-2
CAWSVEGAYGYTF
TGTGCCTGGAGTGTAGAGGGGGCCTATGGCTACACCTTC
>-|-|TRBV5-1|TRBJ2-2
CASSLLQETGELFF
TGCGCCAGCAGCTTACTCCAGGAAACCGGGGAGCTGTTTTTT
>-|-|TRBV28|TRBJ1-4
CASSLMQADQVGEKLFF
TGTGCCAGCAGTTTAATGCAGGCCGACCAGGTTGGTGAAAAACTGTTTTTT
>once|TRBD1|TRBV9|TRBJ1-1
CASSGKGAVRGEAFF
TGTGCCAGCAGCGGCAAGGGGGCCGTAAGGGGTGAAGCTTTCTTT
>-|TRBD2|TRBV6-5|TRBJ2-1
CASSSGNSYNEQFF
TGTGCCAGCAGTAGCGGGAACTCCTACAATGAGCAGTTCTTC
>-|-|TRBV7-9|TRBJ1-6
CASARTRALHF
TGTGCCAGCGCTAGAACTCGGGCCCTCCACTTT
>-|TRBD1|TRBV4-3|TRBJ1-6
CASSQELQQGTSPLHF
TGCGCCAGCAGCCAAGAACTCCAACAGGGGACTTCACCCCTCCACTTT
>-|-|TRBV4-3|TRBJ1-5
CASSQDITLPQHF
TGCGCCAGCAGCCAAGATATCACTTTACCCCAGCATTTT
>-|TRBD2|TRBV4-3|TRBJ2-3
CASSRGLVLYF
TGCGCCAGCAGCCGGGGACTAGTGCTGTATTTT
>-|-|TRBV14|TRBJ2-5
CASSQMFGSKETQYF
TGTGCCAGCAGCCAAATGTTCGGGAGTAAGGAGACCCAGTACTTC
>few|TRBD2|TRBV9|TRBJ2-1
CASSPSGRPLNEQFF
TGTGCCAGCAGTCCGAGCGGGAGGCCGCTCAATGAGCAGTTCTTC
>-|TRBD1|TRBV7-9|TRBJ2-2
CASSLPGQGNTGELFF
TGTGCCAGCAGCTTACCCGGACAGGGAAACACCGGGGAGCTGTTTTTT